This entry lists 31 T cell receptor beta chains sequenced from one sample in a study of shared clonotypes between healthy human individuals. Here immunoSEQ multiplex PCR was the method, and the copy in TCRdb shows in-frame clones only, minus some. Seen here are millions of clones, 90% to 95% observed once, and the top ten hold 0.13%. Sample: naive CD4+ T cells sorted from blood. The subset here: CD45RA+ positively selected. The receptors were sampled from a young man in good health.

This clone was counted a single time. The chain carries TRBV28 and TRBJ1-2; 7 bases map to TRBD1. Trimming at V came to 7 bases and at J to 4 bases, leaving 9 bases not matched to a gene. The germline CDR1 and CDR2 sequences are MDHEN and SYDVKM. The CDR3 runs 14 residues. CDR3 coding DNA: TGTGCCAGCACGAGTAAGGGGGCTGTCTATGGCTACACCTTC. It yields the protein CASTSKGAVYGYTF.

The rearrangement links TRBV18 to TRBJ2-7; possible D gene TRBD2, 6 bases. Trimming took off 2 bases at V and 2 bases at J, with 10 bases between the two ends. Germline-derived CDR1 and CDR2 are KGHSH and LQKENI. This CDR3 has 14 amino acids. This chain's CDR3 is CASSPTRDTYEQYF. The CDR3 nucleotides read TGTGCCAGCTCACCAACGCGGGATACCTACGAGCAGTACTTC. The full variable domain, in which reference TRBV18 and TRBJ2-7 provide the parts outside the CDR3, is NAGVMQNPRHLVRRRGQEARLRCSPMKGHSHVYWYRQLPEEGLKFMVYLQKENIIDESGMPKERFSAEFPKEGPSILRIQQVVRGDSAAYFCASSPTRDTYEQYFGPGTRLTVT.

V and J are TRBV9 and TRBJ1-1; D is uncertain. The V gene's germline CDR1 is SGDLS and CDR2 YYNGEE. With 0 bases removed from V and 2 bases from J, the gap between germline ends came to 11 bases. There are 15 residues in the CDR3. The CDR3: CASSVGGIGNTEAFF. The DNA for the CDR3 is TGTGCCAGCAGCGTAGGCGGCATTGGCAACACTGAAGCTTTCTTT.

The chain is built from TRBV4-1 and TRBJ1-1; 7 bases agree with TRBD1. The germline V gene encodes CDR1 MGHRA and CDR2 YSYEKL. The CDR3 sequence is 15 residues long. The V and J ends lost 6 bases and 6 bases, in that order; junction bases with no gene match: 13. The CDR3 loop is CASRTDRIRVAEAFF. CDR3 coding DNA: TGCGCCAGCAGGACGGACAGGATAAGAGTGGCTGAAGCTTTCTTT.

V gene TRBV7-6 combines with J gene TRBJ2-3, with 12 bases matching TRBD2. After removal of 2 bases from V and 5 bases from J, the junction contained 8 bases not matched to a gene. Germline loops: CDR1 SGHVS, CDR2 FNYEAQ. The CDR3 extends over 17 amino acids. The DNA for the CDR3 is TGTGCCAGCAGCTTACAATCGACTAGCGGGGGTGGAGATACGCAGTATTTT. Residues: CASSLQSTSGGGDTQYF.

On this clone itself: Other DNA variants within this sample encode the same CDR3. The chain carries TRBV9 and TRBJ2-5; the D gene is possibly TRBD1 (5 bases). The V end was cut by 0 bases, the J end by 3 bases, with 6 bases between. This CDR3 has 13 residues. The V gene's germline CDR1 is SGDLS and CDR2 YYNGEE. CDR3 coding DNA: TGTGCCAGCAGCGTAGAAGGGGAAGAGACCCAGTACTTC. Translation: CASSVEGEETQYF.

The table lists this clone with a count of one. The V call is TRBV25-1, the J call TRBJ2-2; no definite D call. Germline CDR1 is MGHDK and CDR2 is SYGVNS. V dropped 2 bases and J dropped 1 base, with 5 bases sitting between them. The CDR3 has 14 amino acids. The CDR3: CASSETMNTGELFF. The CDR3 region has the DNA TGTGCCAGCAGTGAAACAATGAACACCGGGGAGCTGTTTTTT.

V gene TRBV6-1 combines with J gene TRBJ1-2; D not resolved. Germline V gene sequence: CDR1 MNHNS, CDR2 SASEGT. V was pared by 3 bases and J by 11 bases, with 13 bases between. CDR3 length equals 12 residues. In DNA, the CDR3 is TGTGCCAGCAGTGAGGACCGCGTGCGTTACACCTTC. It specifies CASSEDRVRYTF.

The chain employs TRBV4-3 and TRBJ1-5; D is undetermined. The CDR3 loop spans 13 amino acids. Per the germline V gene, CDR1 is LGHNA and CDR2 is YSLEER. The V and J ends lost 1 base and 6 bases respectively, with 7 bases between them. The DNA for the CDR3 is TGCGCCAGCAGCCAAGGGGGAGGTCAGCCCCAGCATTTT. It encodes CASSQGGGQPQHF.

V usage is TRBV12-5 and J usage is TRBJ2-4; D not resolved. The V end was cut by 8 bases, the J end by 3 bases, with 11 bases between. This CDR3 has 13 residues. Germline V gene sequence: CDR1 LGHNT, CDR2 FRNRAP. CDR3 in amino acids: CASTGWDKNIQYF. CDR3 coding DNA: TGTGCTAGTACGGGTTGGGACAAAAACATTCAGTACTTC.

In the case of this clone: Other DNA sequences in the same sample also yield this CDR3. This chain connects TRBV7-9 to TRBJ1-1, with TRBD1 identical over 7 bases. The ends lost 5 bases at V and 3 bases at J; junction bases unmatched: 3. CDR1 SEHNR and CDR2 FQNEAQ come from the germline V gene (reference sequence). This CDR3 spans 13 amino acids. Here the CDR3 DNA reads TGTGCCAGCAGCCCAACAGGGGACACTGAAGCTTTCTTT. This translates into CASSPTGDTEAFF.

This chain connects TRBV19 to TRBJ2-4; 9 nucleotides align to TRBD1. Trimming cost V 4 bases and J 0 bases; bases outside gene matches: 4. This CDR3 is built from 16 residues. Germline-derived CDR1 and CDR2 are LNHDA and SQIVND (reference sequence). The CDR3 protein is CASSTTGGKAKNIQYF. The CDR3 bases are TGTGCCAGTAGTACAACAGGGGGCAAAGCCAAAAACATTCAGTACTTC.

This chain connects TRBV10-3 to TRBJ1-2; tentative D call: TRBD1 (6 bases). The CDR3 spans 16 residues. The germline CDR1 and CDR2 sequences are ENHRY and SYGVKD. V was clipped by 3 bases and J by 2 bases, with 16 bases between them. DNA for the CDR3: TGTGCCATCAGTGATTCAGGACAGATCGCGAACTATGGCTACACCTTC. It encodes CAISDSGQIANYGYTF.

The chain carries TRBV30 and TRBJ2-7, with a weak D call TRBD1 (5 bases). Trimming left V 5 bases short and J 0 bases short, with 8 bases between. The CDR3 sequence is 12 residues long. Germline loops: CDR1 GTSNPN, CDR2 SVGIG (reference sequence). Here the CDR3 reads CAWETASYEQYF. The DNA of the CDR3 is TGTGCCTGGGAGACAGCCTCCTACGAGCAGTACTTC. Supplemented by reference TRBV30 and TRBJ2-7, the full variable domain reads SQTIHQWPATLVQPVGSPLSLECTVEGTSNPNLYWYRQAAGRGLQLLFYSVGIGQISSEVPQNLSASRPQDRQFILSSKKLLLSDSGFYLCAWETASYEQYFGPGTRLTVT.

The rearrangement links TRBV7-6 to TRBJ2-1; 9 bases agree with TRBD1. V was pared by 1 base and J by 9 bases, with 7 bases of the junction left unmatched. The V gene's germline CDR1 is SGHVS and CDR2 FNYEAQ. The CDR3 loop spans 15 amino acids. The CDR3, as DNA: TGTGCCAGCAGCTTAGAGGGACAGGGTTTGGGTGAGCAGTTCTTC. It is translated as CASSLEGQGLGEQFF.

The V gene is TRBV6-4, the J gene TRBJ2-5; 7 bases match TRBD1. CDR1 and CDR2 from the germline V gene are MRHNA and SNTAGT. CDR3 length: 16 residues. V was clipped by 2 bases and J by 5 bases; unmatched bases: 11. DNA for the CDR3: TGTGCCAGCAGTGACCCAGGGACAGAAATGAGGGAGACCCAGTACTTC. Translation: CASSDPGTEMRETQYF.

The CDR3 region is CASSLGWDGTKGTDTQYF. The DNA of the CDR3 is TGTGCCAGCAGCTTAGGGTGGGACGGGACGAAAGGGACAGATACGCAGTATTTT. The chain uses TRBV11-2 and TRBJ2-3, with D perhaps given as TRBD1 or TRBD2 (5 bases each). V was cut by 1 base and J by 3 bases, with 20 bases left in between. Germline V gene sequence: CDR1 SGHAT, CDR2 FQNNGV. This CDR3 spans 18 amino acids.

This sequence joins TRBV5-6 and TRBJ2-7; D is possibly TRBD1 or TRBD2 (5 bases each). Trimming took off 4 bases at V and 1 base at J, with 15 bases between the two ends. The CDR3 totals 15 residues. Germline V gives CDR1 SGHDT, CDR2 YYEEEE. CDR3 bases: TGTGCCAGCAGCCTGGGACCACCAACTTCCTACGAGCAGTACTTC. Amino acids: CASSLGPPTSYEQYF.

The gene calls are TRBV5-1 and TRBJ1-6, with 7 nucleotides matching TRBD1. J was trimmed by 7 bases and V by 0 bases; bases with no gene match: 4. CDR3 length: 15 residues. In germline, CDR1 is SGHRS, CDR2 YFSETQ. The CDR3 DNA reads TGCGCCAGCAGCTTGGCCCGGGACAGAAATTCACCCCTCCACTTT. It specifies CASSLARDRNSPLHF.

This clone is a singleton in its sample. Other DNA sequences from this sample encode an identical CDR3 as well. The chain links TRBV5-1 to TRBJ1-5; 8 bases line up with TRBD1. The CDR3 runs 14 residues. The germline gives CDR1 SGHRS, CDR2 YFSETQ. V lost 2 bases, J lost 7 bases, and 5 bases stayed unmatched. The CDR3 DNA is TGCGCCAGCAGCTTCGGACAGGGAAACCAGCCCCAGCATTTT. This gives the protein CASSFGQGNQPQHF.

The genes are TRBV4-1 and TRBJ2-5; 8 bases match TRBD1. Germline trimming cut 4 bases from V and 5 bases from J; bases unmatched to any gene: 12. This CDR3 spans 16 amino acids. The germline V gene has CDR1 MGHRA and CDR2 YSYEKL. The chain's CDR3 is CASSRNLGQGGETQYF. DNA for the CDR3: TGCGCCAGCAGCCGGAATTTAGGACAGGGCGGGGAGACCCAGTACTTC.

This chain links TRBV30 with TRBJ2-3; no clear D. The CDR3 totals 11 residues. Germline-derived CDR1 and CDR2 are GTSNPN and SVGIG (reference sequence). CDR3 sequence: CGMASTDTQYF. The DNA for the CDR3 is TGTGGGATGGCTAGCACAGATACGCAGTATTTT.

The chain carries TRBV5-1 and TRBJ1-6, with a weak D call TRBD1 (5 bases). V gave up 1 base and J gave up 8 bases, with 7 bases separating them. In germline, CDR1 is SGHRS, CDR2 YFSETQ. The CDR3 has 13 residues. CDR3 amino acids: CASSLKGDSPLHF. The CDR3 bases are TGCGCCAGCAGCTTGAAAGGGGATTCACCCCTCCACTTT.

This clone was counted once. The chain has TRBV10-2 and TRBJ2-7; TRBD1 might be the D (5 bases). Trimming took off 2 bases at V and 2 bases at J, with 10 bases between the two ends. CDR3 length: 14 residues. Germline-derived CDR1 and CDR2 are WSHSY and SAAADI. The CDR3 sequence is CASSEAGLAYEQYF. The CDR3 region has the DNA TGCGCCAGCAGTGAGGCAGGGCTAGCCTACGAGCAGTACTTC.

This chain uses TRBV10-3 with TRBJ2-3; TRBD2 matches 10 bases. The V and J ends lost 2 bases and 0 bases, in that order; junction bases with no gene match: 2. CDR1 is ENHRY and CDR2 is SYGVKD in the germline V gene. CDR3 size: 16 residues. Here the CDR3 DNA reads TGTGCCATCAGTGAGGTAGCGGGGGGTAGCACAGATACGCAGTATTTT. It is translated as CAISEVAGGSTDTQYF.

This clone appeared a few times. This chain connects TRBV9 to TRBJ2-3; 8 nucleotides align to TRBD2. The CDR3 contains 16 residues. CDR1 and CDR2 from the germline V gene are SGDLS and YYNGEE. With V trimmed by 0 bases and J by 0 bases, 3 bases remained unmatched. The CDR3 region has the DNA TGTGCCAGCAGCGTAGCTAGCGGGTCTAGCACAGATACGCAGTATTTT. Residues: CASSVASGSSTDTQYF.

The chain links TRBV4-1 to TRBJ1-1; possibly TRBD1 for D (6 bases). CDR3 length: 16 amino acids. V was clipped by 1 base and J by 1 base, with 13 bases between them. Germline V CDR1 and CDR2: MGHRA, YSYEKL. CDR3 sequence: CASSQVGTGTNTEAFF. CDR3 in DNA: TGCGCCAGCAGCCAAGTTGGTACAGGGACGAACACTGAAGCTTTCTTT.

In its sample, this clone was seen once. The CDR3 loop reads CASQGSANYGYTF. The CDR3 DNA sequence: TGTGCCAGTCAAGGTTCAGCTAACTATGGCTACACCTTC. The chain employs TRBV19 and TRBJ1-2; D is ambiguous. Trimming pared 8 bases from V and 0 bases from J, leaving 10 bases between. The V gene's germline CDR1 is LNHDA and CDR2 SQIVND (reference sequence). The CDR3 extends over 13 amino acids.

The rearrangement uses TRBV27 and TRBJ1-4; D is ambiguous. The germline V gene encodes CDR1 MNHEY and CDR2 SMNVEV (reference sequence). There are 17 residues in the CDR3. V gave up 5 bases and J gave up 7 bases, with 23 bases separating them. CDR3 coding DNA: TGTGCCAGCAGTCGCTACCGGGGTGGGTGGTTCAGTGAAAAACTGTTTTTT. Its translation is CASSRYRGGWFSEKLFF.

Comments on this clone: An end of the junction does not agree with germline; a read error may underlie this. The gene calls are TRBV27 and TRBJ1-4; D might be TRBD1 (5 bases). Germline V CDR1 and CDR2: MNHEY, SMNVEV (reference sequence). This CDR3 is 13 amino acids long. CDR3 DNA sequence: TGTGCCAGCAGTTTAGGGACTAAAGAAAAACTGTTTTTT. It encodes CASSLGTKEKLFF.

V usage is TRBV28 and J usage is TRBJ1-2, with D perhaps matching TRBD1 (5 bases). The CDR3 consists of 14 residues. Trimming took off 5 bases at V and 8 bases at J, with 18 bases between the two ends. The germline V gene encodes CDR1 MDHEN and CDR2 SYDVKM. This CDR3 is CASSTLLGARGYTF. In nucleotides, the CDR3 is TGTGCCAGCAGTACTCTCTTAGGGGCGCGGGGCTACACCTTC.